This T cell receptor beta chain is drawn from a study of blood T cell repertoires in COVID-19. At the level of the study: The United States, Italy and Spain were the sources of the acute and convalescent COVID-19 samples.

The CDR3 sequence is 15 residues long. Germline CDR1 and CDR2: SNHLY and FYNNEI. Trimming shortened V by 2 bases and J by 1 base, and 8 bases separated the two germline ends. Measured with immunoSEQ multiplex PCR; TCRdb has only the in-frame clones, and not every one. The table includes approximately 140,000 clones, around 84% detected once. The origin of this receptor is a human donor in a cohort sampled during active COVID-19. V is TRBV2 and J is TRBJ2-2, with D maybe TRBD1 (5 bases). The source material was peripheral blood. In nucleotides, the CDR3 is TGTGCCAGCAGTGAACAGGGCCAGAACACCGGGGAGCTGTTTTTT. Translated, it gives CASSEQGQNTGELFF.